These 30 T cell receptor beta chains originate from one sample sequenced in a study of control samples from healthy donors and cancer patients. Clones were read by immunoSEQ multiplex PCR, and TCRdb kept only the in-frame ones, dropping some. The sample consists of roughly 120,000 clones, about nine tenths of them appearing once. The source material was blood. These receptors came from a woman between 18 and 29 years old in good health.

The chain joins TRBV29-1 to TRBJ2-3, with D maybe TRBD1 (5 bases). The length of the CDR3 is 13 residues. V was shortened by 6 bases and J by 2 bases, with 12 bases between the two germline ends. Per germline, CDR1 SQVTM and CDR2 ANQGSEA. CDR3 bases: TGCAGCGTGGACACAGTTACCACAGATACGCAGTATTTT. It translates to CSVDTVTTDTQYF.

V is TRBV27 and J is TRBJ2-3; 8 bases are a match to TRBD2. The CDR3 length is 17 residues. CDR1 and CDR2 (germline): MNHEY, SMNVEV (reference sequence). The junction had 11 bases not matched to a gene; V was cut back by 6 bases and J by 0 bases. The CDR3 is CASSTSGIWTSTDTQYF. DNA for the CDR3: TGTGCCAGCAGCACTAGCGGCATTTGGACTAGCACAGATACGCAGTATTTT.

A few counts support this clone. The same CDR3 is also encoded by other DNA sequences in this sample. The chain is built from TRBV7-2 and TRBJ1-2; 9 bases map to TRBD1. The CDR3 extends over 16 amino acids. With 3 bases clipped from V and 5 bases from J, the junction kept 10 bases outside the gene matches. Germline lookup yields CDR1 SGHTA and CDR2 FQGNSA. CDR3 DNA sequence: TGTGCCAGCAGCTTTCTCACACAGGGGGCTCGATATGGCTACACCTTC. It specifies CASSFLTQGARYGYTF.

The chain uses TRBV7-6 and TRBJ2-3; 9 nucleotides line up with TRBD2. Germline assignment: CDR1 SGHVS and CDR2 FNYEAQ. The V gene end was trimmed by 4 bases and the J gene end by 1 base; junction bases not matched to a gene: 3. The CDR3 runs to 15 residues. For the CDR3, the DNA is TGTGCCAGCAGCTCCAGGACTAGCGGCACAGATACGCAGTATTTT. Translation gives CASSSRTSGTDTQYF.

This chain joins TRBV7-9 and TRBJ1-1; no reliable D call. V lost 1 base and J 7 bases, leaving 10 bases between the germline ends. Germline CDR1 is SEHNR and CDR2 is FQNEAQ (reference sequence). CDR3 length: 13 residues. The CDR3 DNA is TGTGCCAGCAGCTTAGTGGTAAGGGATGAAGCTTTCTTT. Its protein product is CASSLVVRDEAFF.

The chain recombines TRBV7-2 with TRBJ1-2; D remains unclear. Germline CDR1 and CDR2: SGHTA and FQGNSA. The V gene lost 3 bases and the J gene lost 4 bases, with 15 bases spanning the gap. The CDR3 is 15 amino acids. The DNA of the CDR3 is TGTGCCAGCAGCTTCCCTACCGGGAGCGGCTATGGCTACACCTTC. As protein: CASSFPTGSGYGYTF.

This chain links TRBV12-3 or TRBV12-4 with TRBJ1-6; 7 nucleotides line up with TRBD1. V shed 6 bases and J 7 bases; nucleotides not matched to a gene: 0. This CDR3 has 12 residues. The CDR3 DNA reads as TGTGCCAGCAGAGGGGGCAATTCACCCCTCCACTTT. It is translated as CASRGGNSPLHF.

This sequence joins TRBV19 and TRBJ1-5; 8 positions match TRBD1. V shed 5 bases, J shed 4 bases, and the junction held 7 bases outside the gene matches. CDR1 is LNHDA, CDR2 SQIVND, per germline (reference sequence). The CDR3 extends over 15 amino acids. DNA for the CDR3: TGTGCCAGTAGTCCGGGGACAGGACTAAATCAGCCCCAGCATTTT. It codes for CASSPGTGLNQPQHF.

The CDR3 loop reads CASKPSRDEQFF. CDR3 sequence (DNA): TGTGCCAGTAAGCCTAGCCGGGATGAGCAGTTCTTC. V is TRBV12-3 or TRBV12-4 and J is TRBJ2-1; D is possibly TRBD2 (5 bases). This CDR3 contains 12 residues. Trimming removed 9 bases at V and 8 bases at J, with 14 bases between.

The CDR3 DNA follows: TGTGCCAGCAGCTTAGATATGCAGGGGGACTATGGCTACACCTTC. This translates into CASSLDMQGDYGYTF. J is TRBJ1-2 and V is TRBV7-2; 7 bases agree with TRBD1. Germline CDR1 and CDR2: SGHTA and FQGNSA. This CDR3 has 15 amino acids. J lost 3 bases, V lost 1 base, and 5 bases had no gene match.

This sequence joins TRBV28 and TRBJ2-7; D possibly corresponds to TRBD1 (6 bases). V was cut by 5 bases and J by 7 bases, with 12 bases left in between. The germline gives CDR1 MDHEN, CDR2 SYDVKM. The CDR3 runs to 12 residues. CDR3 protein: CASSPGVGEQYF. For the CDR3, the DNA is TGTGCCAGCAGTCCAGGGGTTGGAGAGCAGTACTTC.

The gene calls are TRBV2 and TRBJ2-7; 8 nucleotides line up with TRBD1. Trimming removed 6 bases from V and 6 bases from J; junction bases left unmatched: 10. The CDR3 has 14 amino acids. CDR1 is SNHLY, CDR2 FYNNEI, per germline. The CDR3 sequence is CASSPQGAFGEQYF. The CDR3 DNA sequence: TGTGCCAGCAGCCCTCAGGGGGCGTTCGGCGAGCAGTACTTC. The full variable domain, with the rest looked up from reference TRBV2 and TRBJ2-7, is EPEVTQTPSHQVTQMGQEVILRCVPISNHLYFYWYRQILGQKVEFLVSFYNNEISEKSEIFDDQFSVERPDGSNFTLKIRSTKLEDSAMYFCASSPQGAFGEQYFGPGTRLTVT.

This clone was seen once. V gene TRBV28 combines with J gene TRBJ2-7; 7 bases line up with TRBD1. The germline V gene encodes CDR1 MDHEN and CDR2 SYDVKM. The CDR3 runs 15 residues. V was clipped by 5 bases and J by 0 bases; unmatched bases: 7. The CDR3 loop reads CASSIEGQNSYEQYF. The CDR3 nucleotides read TGTGCCAGCAGTATAGAGGGACAGAACTCCTACGAGCAGTACTTC.

V usage is TRBV28 and J usage is TRBJ2-3; 9 bases line up with TRBD2. The CDR3 consists of 16 residues. From germline, CDR1 is MDHEN and CDR2 SYDVKM. With V trimmed by 3 bases and J by 2 bases, 6 bases remained unmatched. Here the CDR3 reads CASSFTAGGLTDTQYF. The CDR3 DNA follows: TGTGCCAGCAGTTTTACAGCGGGAGGCCTCACAGATACGCAGTATTTT.

The chain is built from TRBV4-1 and TRBJ1-3; D not certain. CDR1 MGHRA and CDR2 YSYEKL come from the germline V gene. CDR3 length: 14 amino acids. The V gene lost 1 base and the J gene lost 10 bases, with 14 bases spanning the gap. The CDR3: CASSQVPLTGTIYF. In DNA, the CDR3 is TGCGCCAGCAGCCAAGTCCCCCTAACCGGGACCATATATTTT.

The CDR3 DNA is TGTGCCAGCTCAGAAGGGACTAGCGGGACCTACGAGCAGTACTTC. Amino acids: CASSEGTSGTYEQYF. V and J are TRBV18 and TRBJ2-7; TRBD2 matches at 13 bases. J lost 2 bases, V lost 5 bases, and 3 bases had no gene match. CDR1 is KGHSH, CDR2 LQKENI, per germline. The CDR3 covers 15 residues.

The chain combines TRBV28 with TRBJ2-7, with 9 bases fitting TRBD1. Germline lookup yields CDR1 MDHEN and CDR2 SYDVKM. Trimming cost V 8 bases and J 4 bases; bases outside gene matches: 0. The CDR3 is 11 residues long. CDR3: CASDRGYEQYF. CDR3 coding DNA: TGTGCCAGCGACAGGGGGTACGAGCAGTACTTC.

This chain joins TRBV6-5 and TRBJ1-1; a possible D gene is TRBD1 (6 bases). CDR1 is MNHEY and CDR2 is SVGAGI in the germline V gene. The CDR3 spans 12 residues. V lost 5 bases and J lost 5, with 9 bases in between. In nucleotides, the CDR3 is TGTGCCAGCAGTACAGGGTGGACTGAAGCTTTCTTT. Protein product: CASSTGWTEAFF.

The gene calls are TRBV12-3 or TRBV12-4 and TRBJ2-5; a possible D gene is TRBD2 (5 bases). The CDR3 runs to 12 residues. The V and J ends lost 6 bases and 2 bases respectively, with 7 bases between them. CDR3 nucleotide sequence: TGTGCCAGCAGACGGGATCAAGAGACCCAGTACTTC. This gives the protein CASRRDQETQYF.

The chain recombines TRBV5-1 with TRBJ1-3, with 11 bases matching TRBD1. The CDR3 runs to 16 residues. V lost 4 bases to trimming and J lost 2 bases; unmatched junction nucleotides: 5. From germline, CDR1 is SGHRS and CDR2 YFSETQ. As DNA, the CDR3 is TGCGCCAGCAGCCCTAGGACAGGGGGCCCTGGAAACACCATATATTTT. Residues: CASSPRTGGPGNTIYF.

This chain links TRBV28 with TRBJ2-7; maybe TRBD1 (6 bases). The CDR3 extends over 14 amino acids. V was clipped by 7 bases and J by 7 bases, with 20 bases between them. CDR1 is MDHEN and CDR2 is SYDVKM in the germline V gene. The CDR3 is CASKAGTGWWEQYF. In nucleotides, the CDR3 is TGTGCCAGCAAAGCCGGCACAGGGTGGTGGGAGCAGTACTTC.

The V and J genes are TRBV24-1 and TRBJ1-3; D possibly corresponds to TRBD1 (6 bases). Trimming left V 9 bases short and J 4 bases short, with 9 bases between. The germline gives CDR1 KGHDR, CDR2 SFDVKD. This CDR3 spans 12 amino acids. CDR3 residues: CATAGDGNTIYF. In nucleotides, the CDR3 is TGTGCCACCGCAGGGGACGGAAACACCATATATTTT.

CDR3 bases: TGTGCCAGCAGCCAAGGAGAACATCGGCCCCTCCACTTT. It specifies CASSQGEHRPLHF. The rearrangement uses TRBV3-1 (or the pseudogene TRBV3-2) and TRBJ1-6; D is ambiguous. V was clipped by 1 base and J by 13 bases, with 11 bases between them. The CDR3 consists of 13 residues. CDR1 and CDR2 from the germline V gene are LGHDT and YNNKEL (reference sequence).

This chain joins TRBV15 and TRBJ2-3; D is perhaps TRBD2 (7 bases). The V end was cut by 0 bases, the J end by 0 bases, with 19 bases between. This CDR3 comprises 19 residues. Germline V lookup: CDR1 LNHNV, CDR2 YYDKDF (reference sequence). The CDR3 loop is CATSREAGGARFSTDTQYF. In DNA, the CDR3 is TGTGCCACCAGCAGAGAAGCTGGGGGGGCCAGGTTTAGCACAGATACGCAGTATTTT.

The rearrangement joins TRBV27 to TRBJ1-2, with 9 bases lining up with TRBD1. J was trimmed by 2 bases and V by 3 bases; bases with no gene match: 1. The CDR3 has 14 residues. CDR1 is MNHEY, CDR2 SMNVEV, per germline (reference sequence). The CDR3 here is CASSFGTGNYGYTF. Here the CDR3 DNA reads TGTGCCAGCAGTTTCGGGACAGGGAACTATGGCTACACCTTC.

This chain connects TRBV25-1 to TRBJ2-2; D unclear. Trimming shortened V by 1 base and J by 0 bases, and 6 bases separated the two germline ends. The CDR3 loop spans 15 amino acids. Germline CDR1 reads MGHDK; CDR2 reads SYGVNS. In nucleotides, the CDR3 is TGTGCCAGCAGTGAATCGGCAGCGAACACCGGGGAGCTGTTTTTT. Its translation is CASSESAANTGELFF.

There are a few counts of this clone. Other nucleotide sequences from this sample produce the same CDR3. The chain is built from TRBV7-2 and TRBJ1-1; D is unclear. Germline loops: CDR1 SGHTA, CDR2 FQGNSA. The germline V and J ends were trimmed by 1 base and 0 bases, with 9 bases remaining between them. This CDR3 has 15 residues. CDR3 amino acids: CASSLGVGMNTEAFF. The CDR3 DNA reads TGTGCCAGCAGCTTAGGCGTGGGCATGAACACTGAAGCTTTCTTT.

The gene calls are TRBV12-2 and TRBJ2-6; TRBD2 is the table's D call, not checked against the DNA. TRBV12-2 is flagged as a pseudogene. There are 17 residues in the CDR3. The CDR3 sequence is CASRFRSGGSGTNVLTF. The CDR3 DNA sequence: TGTGCAAGTCGCTTTCGATCAGGAGGCTCTGGGACCAACGTCCTGACTTTC.

V gene TRBV21-1 combines with J gene TRBJ2-7. TRBV21-1 is a listed pseudogene. CDR3 length: 13 amino acids. This chain's CDR3 is CASSTRFNHEQYF. CDR3 nucleotide sequence: TGTGCCAGCAGCACCCGTTTTAACCACGAGCAGTACTTC.

The rearrangement uses TRBV27 and TRBJ1-4; D is uncertain. This CDR3 region has 14 residues. CDR1 is MNHEY, CDR2 SMNVEV, per germline (reference sequence). V was clipped by 6 bases and J by 5 bases, with 13 bases between them. Here the CDR3 reads CASSLTWANEKLFF. The CDR3 region has the DNA TGTGCCAGCAGCCTAACTTGGGCGAATGAAAAACTGTTTTTT.